This T cell receptor (beta chain) was captured in a study of T-cell memory formation after mild COVID-19. The wider study: Among the donors, TCR clusters were largely specific to each donor.

The sample holds many counts of this clonotype. 5'RACE primed at constant segments yielded TCR alpha and TCR beta cDNA libraries bearing sample barcodes and UMIs. TCRdb passed the 5' RACE reads through MiXCR, listing each CDR3 protein once. The data contain about 200,000 distinct CDR3 sequences, approximately 10% of them seen just once; the ten biggest clones take up 3.5%. This CDR3 has 14 amino acids. Trimming pared 0 bases from V and 3 bases from J, leaving 8 bases between. Germline lookup yields CDR1 LGHNT and CDR2 FRNRAP. Sequencing used PBMCs or a T cell subset sorted from them (not recorded which). The chain joins TRBV12-5 to TRBJ2-5, with unresolved D. The clonotype originates from a young man who had mild COVID-19 (a few samples of this study predate the infection). Cell type and time point are not known. The chain's CDR3 is CASGLVPGEETQYF. The CDR3 nucleotides read TGTGCTAGTGGTTTGGTACCTGGGGAAGAGACCCAGTACTTC.